A selection of T cell receptor beta chains follows, all from one sample in a study of vaccination effects on CD4 cells after COVID-19. Sequenced by immunoSEQ multiplex PCR; TCRdb stores in-frame clones only, minus some. The table includes 55,000 to 70,000 clones, under 80% detected once. These receptors' targets are unknown. The starting material was CD4+ T cells from PBMCs cultured with HCoV-OC43 spike peptides, obtained after COVID-19 vaccination. The origin of the receptors is a human donor who received a COVID-19 vaccine. Both conserved end residues are part of each CDR3. The D gene is left open where the match is weak. Clone size is shown for a subset of rows, as once, few, many or a class of expanded clone.

abundance	v_gene	j_gene	d_gene	CDR3nt	CDR3aa
.	TRBV18	TRBJ2-2	.	TGTGCCAGCTCAAAGGACACCGGGGAGCTGTTTTTT	CASSKDTGELFF
.	TRBV4-1	TRBJ1-1	TRBD1	TGCGCCAGCAGCCAAGTTCTCAGGGGGCGAACTGAAGCTTTCTTT	CASSQVLRGRTEAFF
.	TRBV18	TRBJ2-4	.	TGTGCCAGCTCACAGCCGGGGTTCAGAAAAAACATTCAGTACTTC	CASSQPGFRKNIQYF
.	TRBV2	TRBJ1-6	TRBD1	TGTGCCAGCAGTGGACAGGGCCCCTATAATTCACCCCTCCACTTT	CASSGQGPYNSPLHF
.	TRBV5-1	TRBJ1-3	.	TGCGCCAGCAGCTTGGAGGGGTCTGGAAACACCATATATTTT	CASSLEGSGNTIYF
once	TRBV19	TRBJ2-3	.	TGTGCCAGTATCACAGATACGCAGTATTTT	CASITDTQYF
.	TRBV6-4	TRBJ2-6	.	TGTGCCAGCGGGACCGGCATGGCTGGGGCCAACGTCCTGACTTTC	CASGTGMAGANVLTF
.	TRBV2	TRBJ2-3	.	TGTGCCAGCAGCAGAGGGACAATCACAGATACGCAGTATTTT	CASSRGTITDTQYF
.	TRBV30	TRBJ1-6	.	TGTGCCTGGAAACGGAGGGGAAGCTCCTATAATTCACCCCTCCACTTT	CAWKRRGSSYNSPLHF
.	TRBV12-3/TRBV12-4	TRBJ1-5	.	TGTGCCAGCAGTTTGGGGGGGCAGCCCCAGCATTTT	CASSLGGQPQHF
.	TRBV7-6	TRBJ1-2	.	TGTGCCAGCAGCTTATTGTGGGGCTACACCTTC	CASSLLWGYTF
.	TRBV19	TRBJ1-5	TRBD1	TGTGCCAGTAGTATAAGACAGGGGCTAGCCCAGCCCCAGCATTTT	CASSIRQGLAQPQHF
once	TRBV27	TRBJ2-1	TRBD2	TGTGCCAGCAGTTCGGCTAGCGGGGGGCCCTCGGGTGAGCAGTTCTTC	CASSSASGGPSGEQFF
.	TRBV18	TRBJ2-3	.	TGTGCCAGCTCACCTTCGCTTAGCACAGATACGCAGTATTTT	CASSPSLSTDTQYF
.	TRBV11-3	TRBJ2-1	TRBD2	TGTGCCAGCAGCTTAGGACTATGGAGCGGGGGGGACAACTACAATGAGCAGTTCTTC	CASSLGLWSGGDNYNEQFF
.	TRBV5-1	TRBJ2-3	.	TGCGCCAGCAGTGGAGCGGGCATCACAGATACGCAGTATTTT	CASSGAGITDTQYF
.	TRBV2	TRBJ2-2	TRBD2	TGTGCCAGCACCGGCGAAGCGGGGGGGCCAGGCACCGGGGAGCTGTTTTTT	CASTGEAGGPGTGELFF
.	TRBV29-1	TRBJ2-2	.	TGCAGCGTTTCCGTGCCCCCCTGGGGATCCGGGGAGCTGTTTTTT	CSVSVPPWGSGELFF